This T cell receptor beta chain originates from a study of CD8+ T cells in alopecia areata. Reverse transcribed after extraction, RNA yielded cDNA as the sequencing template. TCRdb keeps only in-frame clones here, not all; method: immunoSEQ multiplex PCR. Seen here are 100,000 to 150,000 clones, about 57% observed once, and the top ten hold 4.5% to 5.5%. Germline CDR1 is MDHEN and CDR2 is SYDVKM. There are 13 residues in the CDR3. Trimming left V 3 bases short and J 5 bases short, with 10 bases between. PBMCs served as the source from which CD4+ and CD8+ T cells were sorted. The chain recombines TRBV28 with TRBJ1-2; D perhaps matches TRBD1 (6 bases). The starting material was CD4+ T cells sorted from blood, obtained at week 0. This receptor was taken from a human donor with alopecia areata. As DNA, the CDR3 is TGTGCCAGCAGTTTGCCAGGGGAGTATGGCTACACCTTC. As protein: CASSLPGEYGYTF.